This T cell receptor beta chain was documented in a study of post-analysis software for immune sequencing data. Across the study: Disease trajectories encompassed relapsing-remitting, secondary progressive and progressive-relapsing multiple sclerosis. Study-level findings and limits: Multiple sclerosis was associated with a significant reduction in normalized Chao1 diversity relative to controls. Relative to controls, patients had about five TRBV segments at higher frequency, with TRBV5-6, TRBV5-1 and TRBV20-1 among these.

cDNA libraries for TCR beta contained unique molecular identifiers. Each CDR3 protein gets one entry after TCRdb re-called the PCR reads with MiXCR. This sample carries approximately 440,000 distinct CDR3 sequences, less than 45% of them seen once, and the ten largest clones take around an eighth. Germline CDR1 and CDR2: LGHDT and YNNKEL (reference sequence). CDR3 length equals 11 residues. Comments on this clonotype: Its antigen is not known. One end of the junction fails to match germline, which may point to a read error.

The chain recombines TRBV3-1 with TRBJ1-1; D is ambiguous. This receptor was identified in a girl aged 10 to 17 with multiple sclerosis. Sequences were obtained from blood. The CDR3 is CASSQSREVFF. In nucleotides, the CDR3 is TGTGCTAGCAGCCAGTCACGTGAAGTTTTCTTT.